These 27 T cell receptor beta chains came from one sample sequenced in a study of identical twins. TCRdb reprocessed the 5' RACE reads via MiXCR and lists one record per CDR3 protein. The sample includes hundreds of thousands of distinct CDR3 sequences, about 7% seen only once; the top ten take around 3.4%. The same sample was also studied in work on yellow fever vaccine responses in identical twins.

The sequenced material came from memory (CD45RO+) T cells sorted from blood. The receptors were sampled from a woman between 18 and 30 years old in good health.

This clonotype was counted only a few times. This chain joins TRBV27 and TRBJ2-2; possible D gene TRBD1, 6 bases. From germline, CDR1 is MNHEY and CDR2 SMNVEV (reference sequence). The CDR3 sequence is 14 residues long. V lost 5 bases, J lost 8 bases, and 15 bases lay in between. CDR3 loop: CASSQQGFAGELFF. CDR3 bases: TGTGCCAGCAGTCAACAGGGTTTTGCAGGGGAGCTGTTTTTT.

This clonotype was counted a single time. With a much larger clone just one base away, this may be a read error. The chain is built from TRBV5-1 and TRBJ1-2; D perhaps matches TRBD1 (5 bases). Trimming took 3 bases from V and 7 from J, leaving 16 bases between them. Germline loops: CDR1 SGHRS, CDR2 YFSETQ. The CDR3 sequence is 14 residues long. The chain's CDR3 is CASSSTQGVSGYTF. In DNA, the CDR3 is TGCGCCAGCAGCTCGACGCAGGGAGTTAGTGGCTACACCTTC. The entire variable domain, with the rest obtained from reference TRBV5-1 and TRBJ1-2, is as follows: KAGVTQTPRYLIKTRGQQVTLSCSPISGHRSVSWYQQTPGQGLQFLFEYFSETQRNKGNFPGRFSGRQFSNSRSEMNVSTLELGDSALYLCASSSTQGVSGYTFGSGTRLTVV.

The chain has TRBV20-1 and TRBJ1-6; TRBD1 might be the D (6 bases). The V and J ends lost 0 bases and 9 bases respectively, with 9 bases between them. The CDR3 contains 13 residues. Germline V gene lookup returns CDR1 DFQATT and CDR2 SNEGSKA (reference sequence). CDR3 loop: CSARERGGSPLHF. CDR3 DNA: TGCAGTGCTAGAGAGAGGGGGGGTTCACCCCTCCACTTT.

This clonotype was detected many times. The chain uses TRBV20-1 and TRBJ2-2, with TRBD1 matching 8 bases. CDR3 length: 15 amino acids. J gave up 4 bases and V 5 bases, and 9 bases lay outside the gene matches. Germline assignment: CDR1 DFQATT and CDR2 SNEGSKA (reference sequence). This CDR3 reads CSAAGGQRGTGELFF. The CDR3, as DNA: TGCAGTGCTGCAGGGGGCCAGAGGGGCACCGGGGAGCTGTTTTTT.

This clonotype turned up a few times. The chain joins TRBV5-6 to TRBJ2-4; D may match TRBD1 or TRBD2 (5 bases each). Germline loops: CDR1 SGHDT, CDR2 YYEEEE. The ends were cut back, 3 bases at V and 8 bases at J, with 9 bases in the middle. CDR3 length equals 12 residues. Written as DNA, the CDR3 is TGTGCCAGCAGCTGGGGGACGTACATTCAGTACTTC. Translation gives CASSWGTYIQYF.

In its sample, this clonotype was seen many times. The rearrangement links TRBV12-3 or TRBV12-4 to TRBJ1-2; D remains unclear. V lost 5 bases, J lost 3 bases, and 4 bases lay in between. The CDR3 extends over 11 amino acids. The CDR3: CASSRDYGYTF. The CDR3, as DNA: TGTGCCAGCAGTCGGGACTATGGCTACACCTTC.

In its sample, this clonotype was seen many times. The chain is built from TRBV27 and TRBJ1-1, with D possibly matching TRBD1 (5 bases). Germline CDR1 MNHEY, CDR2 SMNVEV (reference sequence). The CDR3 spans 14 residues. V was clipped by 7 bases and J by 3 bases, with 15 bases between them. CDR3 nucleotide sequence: TGTGCCAGCATGACTCCCGGGGCGTACACTGAAGCTTTCTTT. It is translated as CASMTPGAYTEAFF.

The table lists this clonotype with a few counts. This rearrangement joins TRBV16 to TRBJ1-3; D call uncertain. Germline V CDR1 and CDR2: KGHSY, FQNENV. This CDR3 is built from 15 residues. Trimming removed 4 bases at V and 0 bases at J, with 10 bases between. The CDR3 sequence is CASSPNRRSGNTIYF. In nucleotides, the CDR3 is TGTGCCAGCAGCCCCAATCGGCGCTCTGGAAACACCATATATTTT.

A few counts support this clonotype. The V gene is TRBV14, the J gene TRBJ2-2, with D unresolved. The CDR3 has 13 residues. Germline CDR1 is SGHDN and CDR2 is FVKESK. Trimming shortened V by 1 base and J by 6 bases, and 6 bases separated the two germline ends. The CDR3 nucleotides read TGTGCCAGCAGCCAAGTCTCGGCCGGGGAGCTGTTTTTT. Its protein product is CASSQVSAGELFF.

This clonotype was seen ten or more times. The CDR3 protein is CSVEGRTNTGELFF. The DNA for the CDR3 is TGCAGCGTAGAGGGACGGACCAACACCGGGGAGCTGTTTTTT. This rearrangement joins TRBV29-1 to TRBJ2-2, with D perhaps matching TRBD1 or TRBD2 (5 bases each). Trimming took off 6 bases at V and 2 bases at J, with 13 bases between the two ends. Germline V gives CDR1 SQVTM, CDR2 ANQGSEA. CDR3 length: 14 amino acids.

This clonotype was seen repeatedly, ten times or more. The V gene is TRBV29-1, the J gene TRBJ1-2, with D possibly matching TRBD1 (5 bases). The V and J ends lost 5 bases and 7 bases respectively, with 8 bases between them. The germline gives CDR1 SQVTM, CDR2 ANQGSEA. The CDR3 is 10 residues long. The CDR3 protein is CSVWTSGYTF. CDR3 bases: TGCAGCGTTTGGACAAGTGGCTACACCTTC.

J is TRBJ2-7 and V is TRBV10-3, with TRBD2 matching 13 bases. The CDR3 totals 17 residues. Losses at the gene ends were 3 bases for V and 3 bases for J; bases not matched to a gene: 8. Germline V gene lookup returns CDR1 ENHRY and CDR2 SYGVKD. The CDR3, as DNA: TGTGCCATCAGTGATGATTTAAGGACTAGCGGGAGCTACGAGCAGTACTTC. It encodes CAISDDLRTSGSYEQYF.

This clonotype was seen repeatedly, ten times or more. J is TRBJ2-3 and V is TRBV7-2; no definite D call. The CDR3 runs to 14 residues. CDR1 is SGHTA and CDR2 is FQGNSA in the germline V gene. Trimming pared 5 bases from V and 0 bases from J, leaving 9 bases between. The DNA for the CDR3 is TGTGCCAGCAGCCCCACAGCTAGCACAGATACGCAGTATTTT. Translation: CASSPTASTDTQYF.

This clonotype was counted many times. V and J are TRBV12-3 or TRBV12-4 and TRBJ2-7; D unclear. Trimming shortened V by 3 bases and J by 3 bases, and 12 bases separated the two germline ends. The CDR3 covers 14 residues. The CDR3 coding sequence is TGTGCCAGCAGTTTCGGCCGGCTCAACTACGAGCAGTACTTC. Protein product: CASSFGRLNYEQYF.

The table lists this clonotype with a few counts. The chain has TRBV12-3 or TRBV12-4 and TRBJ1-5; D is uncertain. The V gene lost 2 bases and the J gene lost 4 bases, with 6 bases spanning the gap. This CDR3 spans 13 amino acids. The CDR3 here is CASSLRENQPQHF. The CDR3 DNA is TGTGCCAGCAGTTTAAGGGAAAATCAGCCCCAGCATTTT.

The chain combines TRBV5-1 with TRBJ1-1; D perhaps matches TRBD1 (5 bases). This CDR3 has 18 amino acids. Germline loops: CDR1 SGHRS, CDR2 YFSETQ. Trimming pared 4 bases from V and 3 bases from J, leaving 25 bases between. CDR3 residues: CASSRALGARSSHTEAFF. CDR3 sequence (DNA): TGCGCCAGCAGCCGGGCCCTAGGGGCACGTTCATCCCACACTGAAGCTTTCTTT. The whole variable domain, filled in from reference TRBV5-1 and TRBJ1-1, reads KAGVTQTPRYLIKTRGQQVTLSCSPISGHRSVSWYQQTPGQGLQFLFEYFSETQRNKGNFPGRFSGRQFSNSRSEMNVSTLELGDSALYLCASSRALGARSSHTEAFFGQGTRLTVV.

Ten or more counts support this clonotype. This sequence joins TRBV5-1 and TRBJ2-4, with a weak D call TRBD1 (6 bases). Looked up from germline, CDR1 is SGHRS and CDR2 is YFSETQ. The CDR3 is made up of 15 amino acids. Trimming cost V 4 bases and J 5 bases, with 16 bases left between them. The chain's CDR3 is CASSLGGQWQNIQYF. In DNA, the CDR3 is TGCGCCAGCAGCCTCGGAGGACAGTGGCAAAACATTCAGTACTTC.

Here the CDR3 reads CSASMDRGRNEQFF. CDR3 nucleotides: TGCAGTGCTAGTATGGACAGGGGGCGAAATGAGCAGTTCTTC. J is TRBJ2-1 and V is TRBV20-1; 11 bases align to TRBD1. Trimming at V came to 3 bases and at J to 7 bases, leaving 5 bases not matched to a gene. The CDR3 spans 14 residues. Germline lookup yields CDR1 DFQATT and CDR2 SNEGSKA (reference sequence).

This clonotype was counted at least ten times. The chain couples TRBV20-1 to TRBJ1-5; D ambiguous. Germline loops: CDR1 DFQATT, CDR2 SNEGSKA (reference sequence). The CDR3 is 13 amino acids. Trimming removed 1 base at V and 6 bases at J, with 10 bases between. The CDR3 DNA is TGCAGTGCTAGAGGCGCGGAAAGTCAGCCCCAGCATTTT. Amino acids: CSARGAESQPQHF.

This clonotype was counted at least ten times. CDR3 DNA: TGTGCCAGCAGTGAAAGCGGGGGAGAGGGCAATGAGCAGTTCTTC. This codes for CASSESGGEGNEQFF. The gene calls are TRBV6-4 and TRBJ2-1, with TRBD2 matching over 8 bases. The CDR3 extends over 15 amino acids. The ends lost 3 bases at V and 6 bases at J; junction bases unmatched: 7. CDR1 and CDR2 from the germline V gene are MRHNA and SNTAGT.

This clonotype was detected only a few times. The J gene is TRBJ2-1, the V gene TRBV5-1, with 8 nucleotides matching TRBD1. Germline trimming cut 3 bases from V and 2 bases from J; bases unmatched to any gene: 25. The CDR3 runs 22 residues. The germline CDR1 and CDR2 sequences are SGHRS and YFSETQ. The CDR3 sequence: CASSWGTGGFGQLPLTYNEQFF. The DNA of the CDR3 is TGCGCCAGCAGCTGGGGGACAGGAGGATTCGGACAACTACCTTTAACCTACAATGAGCAGTTCTTC.

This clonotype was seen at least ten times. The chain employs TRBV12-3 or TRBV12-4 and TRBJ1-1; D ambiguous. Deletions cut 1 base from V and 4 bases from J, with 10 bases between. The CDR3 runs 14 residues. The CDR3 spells CASSLGGYGTEAFF. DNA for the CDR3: TGTGCCAGCAGTTTAGGGGGATATGGCACTGAAGCTTTCTTT.

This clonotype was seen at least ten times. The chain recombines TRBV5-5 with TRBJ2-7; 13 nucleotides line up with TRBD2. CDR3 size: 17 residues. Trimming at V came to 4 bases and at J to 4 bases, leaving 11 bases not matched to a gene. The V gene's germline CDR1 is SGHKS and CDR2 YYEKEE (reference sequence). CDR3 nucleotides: TGTGCCAGCAGCCGAATGGGGACTAGCGGGACCCCTTACGAGCAGTACTTC. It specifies CASSRMGTSGTPYEQYF.

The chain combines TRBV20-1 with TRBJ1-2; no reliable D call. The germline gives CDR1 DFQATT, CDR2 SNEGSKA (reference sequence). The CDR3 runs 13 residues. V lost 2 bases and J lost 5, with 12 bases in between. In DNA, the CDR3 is TGCAGTGCTAGACAGACCGTTACGTATGGCTACACCTTC. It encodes CSARQTVTYGYTF.

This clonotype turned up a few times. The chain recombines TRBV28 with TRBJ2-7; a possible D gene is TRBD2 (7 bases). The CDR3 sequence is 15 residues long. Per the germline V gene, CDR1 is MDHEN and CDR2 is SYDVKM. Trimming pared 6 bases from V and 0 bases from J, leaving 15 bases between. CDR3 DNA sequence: TGTGCCAGCAGGAGAGGCGGGGGCAGCTCCTACGAGCAGTACGTC. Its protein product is CASRRGGGSSYEQYV.

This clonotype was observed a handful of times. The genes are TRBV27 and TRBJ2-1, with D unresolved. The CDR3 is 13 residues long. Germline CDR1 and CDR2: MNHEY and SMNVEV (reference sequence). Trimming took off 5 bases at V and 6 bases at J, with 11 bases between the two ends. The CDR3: CASSLPPLNEQFF. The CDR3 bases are TGTGCCAGCAGTCTGCCTCCCCTCAATGAGCAGTTCTTC.

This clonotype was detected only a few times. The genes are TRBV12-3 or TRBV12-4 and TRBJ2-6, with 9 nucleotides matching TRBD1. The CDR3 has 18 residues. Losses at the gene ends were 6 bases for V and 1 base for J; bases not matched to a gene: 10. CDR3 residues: CASSRGQGRASGANVLTF. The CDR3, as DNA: TGTGCCAGCAGCCGCGGACAGGGGAGAGCGTCTGGGGCCAACGTCCTGACTTTC.